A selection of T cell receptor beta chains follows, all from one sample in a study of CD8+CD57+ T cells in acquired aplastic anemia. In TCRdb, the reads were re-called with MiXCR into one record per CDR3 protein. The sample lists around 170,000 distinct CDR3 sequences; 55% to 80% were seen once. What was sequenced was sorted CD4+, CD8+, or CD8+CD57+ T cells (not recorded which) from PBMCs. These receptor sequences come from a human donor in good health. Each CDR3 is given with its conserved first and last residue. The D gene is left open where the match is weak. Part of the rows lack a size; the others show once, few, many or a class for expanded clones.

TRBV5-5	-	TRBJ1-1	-	TGTGCCAGCAGCCGTACTAAGGCTGAAGCTTTCTTT	CASSRTKAEAFF
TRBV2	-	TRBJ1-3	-	TGTGCCAGCAGTCCGGTGCGGGGTTCTGGAGACACCATATATTTT	CASSPVRGSGDTIYF
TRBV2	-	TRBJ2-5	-	TGTGCCAGCAGGGGGACCGCCCACCAAGAGACCCAGTACTTC	CASRGTAHQETQYF
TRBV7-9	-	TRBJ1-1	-	TGTGCCAGCAGCTTATGGTGGCAGGGGTCGCCACAGTTGAAAGTGATGAACACTGAAGCTTTCTTT	CASSLWWQGSPQLKVMNTEAFF
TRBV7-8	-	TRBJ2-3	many	TGTGCCAGCAGCTTAGCGTGGGCGTCTAGCACAGATACGCAGTATTTT	CASSLAWASSTDTQYF
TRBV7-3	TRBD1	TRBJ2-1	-	TGTGCCAGCAGCCCCACAGGGGCAACCTACAATGAGCAGTTCTTC	CASSPTGATYNEQFF
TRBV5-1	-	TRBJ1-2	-	TGCGCCAGCAGCTTGGAGGCTTGGAAGGAGGGAGGCTACACCTTC	CASSLEAWKEGGYTF
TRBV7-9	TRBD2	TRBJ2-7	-	TGTGCCAGCAGCGGGGGGGTATACGAGCAGTACTTC	CASSGGVYEQYF
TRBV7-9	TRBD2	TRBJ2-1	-	TGTGCCAGCAGCTTAGGAGCTAGCGGGGTCAATGAGCAGTTCTTC	CASSLGASGVNEQFF
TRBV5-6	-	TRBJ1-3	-	TGTGCCAGCAGGACCAGTAACAGTAACACCATATATTTT	CASRTSNSNTIYF
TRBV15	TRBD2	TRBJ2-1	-	TGTGCCACCAGCAGAGTAGCGGGAGGGCTGAATGAGCAGTTCTTC	CATSRVAGGLNEQFF
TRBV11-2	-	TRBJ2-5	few	TGTGCCAGCAGCTGGCGGGGCGGGGAGACCCAGTACTTC	CASSWRGGETQYF
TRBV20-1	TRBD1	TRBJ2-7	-	TGCAGTGCCAGGACAGGGGGCCGGGAGCAGTACTTC	CSARTGGREQYF
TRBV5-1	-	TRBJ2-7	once	TGCGCCAGCAGATCGGCGGGACGTTTAAACGAGCAGTACTTC	CASRSAGRLNEQYF
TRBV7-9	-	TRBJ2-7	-	TGTGCCTGCAGCCTAACGATTAACGAGCGGTACTTC	CACSLTINERYF
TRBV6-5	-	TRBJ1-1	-	TGTGCCAGCAGTTACTCCGACAGCCAGGGCACTGAAGCTTTCTTT	CASSYSDSQGTEAFF
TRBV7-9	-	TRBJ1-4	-	TGTGCCAGCAGCTTAAGCGAAACAGGGACATCAGAAAAACTGTTTTTT	CASSLSETGTSEKLFF
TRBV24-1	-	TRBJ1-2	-	TGTGCCACCAGTGAAGGGGTGTCCCCGTGGGGCGGAGGCTACACCTTC	CATSEGVSPWGGGYTF
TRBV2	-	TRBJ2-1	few	TGTGCCAGCAGTGGCAGGGCTAGCGATTCCTACAATGAGCAGTTCTTC	CASSGRASDSYNEQFF
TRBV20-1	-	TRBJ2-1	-	TGCAGTGCTAGAATCGTCTCTTTGCGGAACCCCTACAATGAGCAGTTCTTC	CSARIVSLRNPYNEQFF
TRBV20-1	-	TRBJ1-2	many	TGCAGTGCTAGAGAGGGGGATCTCTATGGCTACACCTTC	CSAREGDLYGYTF
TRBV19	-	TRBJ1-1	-	TGTGCCAGTAGTATGGGGGGGGCCACTGAAGCTTTCTTT	CASSMGGATEAFF
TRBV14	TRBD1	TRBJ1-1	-	TGTGCCAGCAGCCGGGACAGGGTTGGGAACACTGAAGCTTTCTTT	CASSRDRVGNTEAFF
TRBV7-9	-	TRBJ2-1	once	TGTGCCAGCACCCGGGCCAGCTCCTACAATGAGCAGTTCTTC	CASTRASSYNEQFF
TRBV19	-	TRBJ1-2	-	TGTGCCAGTAGTAACCCGCTCTATGGCTACACCTTC	CASSNPLYGYTF
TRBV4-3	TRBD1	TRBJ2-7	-	TGCGCCAGCAGCCAAGATAGGAGGACAGGGGGGTCCTACGAGCAGTACTTC	CASSQDRRTGGSYEQYF
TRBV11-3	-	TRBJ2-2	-	TGTGCCAGCAGCTTAGGGACGAACGAGCTGTTTTTT	CASSLGTNELFF
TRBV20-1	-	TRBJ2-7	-	TGCAGTGCTAGTAGGCCATCCTACGAGCAGTACTTC	CSASRPSYEQYF
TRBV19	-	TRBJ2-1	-	TGTGCCAGTAGTAAGGTCAGCTCCTACAATGAGCAGTTCTTC	CASSKVSSYNEQFF
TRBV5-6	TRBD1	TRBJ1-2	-	TGTGCCAGCAGCTTGAGACAGGGGGGCCTCCTTGTTACCTTC	CASSLRQGGLLVTF
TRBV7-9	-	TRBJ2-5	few	TGTGCCAGCAGCTTAGCGCAGGGGTGGGCTCAGTACTTC	CASSLAQGWAQYF
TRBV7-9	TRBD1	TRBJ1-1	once	TGTGCCAGCAGCCATCCAGGGGGGGGACAGTTTATGAACACTGAAGCTTTCTTT	CASSHPGGGQFMNTEAFF
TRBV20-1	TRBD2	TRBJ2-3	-	TGCAGTGCTACGACTAGCGGGATAGATACGCAGTATTTT	CSATTSGIDTQYF
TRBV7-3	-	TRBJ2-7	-	TGTGCTAGCAGTCTAGGACTAATTCTCTACGAGCAGTACTTC	CASSLGLILYEQYF
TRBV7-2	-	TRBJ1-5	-	TGTGCCAGCAGCTTATTGGGGGGCGGTAGCAATCAGCCCCAGCATTTT	CASSLLGGGSNQPQHF
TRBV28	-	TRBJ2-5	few	TGTGCCAGCAGTTTACTAAACGAGGGAGAGACCCAGTACTTC	CASSLLNEGETQYF
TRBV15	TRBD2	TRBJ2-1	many	TGTGCCACCAGCAGGGGTCTAGCGGGGGGCTACAATGAGCAGTTCTTC	CATSRGLAGGYNEQFF
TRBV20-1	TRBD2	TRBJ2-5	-	TGCAGTGCTAGAGATCCAGCGGGGGGGGTGGAGACCCAGTACTTC	CSARDPAGGVETQYF
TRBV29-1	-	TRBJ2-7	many	TGCAGCGTTGAGGGGGGAAGGTTCTACGAGCAGTACTTC	CSVEGGRFYEQYF
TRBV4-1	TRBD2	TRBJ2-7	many	TGCGCCAGCAGCCAATCTAGCGGGAGCAATCTTTACGAGCAGTACTTC	CASSQSSGSNLYEQYF
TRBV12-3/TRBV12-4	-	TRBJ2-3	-	TGTGCCAGCAGTTTACCCCCGGCTGACGATACGCAGTATTTT	CASSLPPADDTQYF
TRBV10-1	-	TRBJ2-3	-	TGCGCCAGCAGTAGTAGCCTTAGCACAGATACGCAGTATTTT	CASSSSLSTDTQYF
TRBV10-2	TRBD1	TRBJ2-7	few	TGCGCCAGCAGTGGTAACAGGGGCTACGAGCAGTACTTC	CASSGNRGYEQYF
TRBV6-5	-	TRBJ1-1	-	TGTGCCAGCACCGTCGGACCGGGGGGCACTGAAGCTTTCTTT	CASTVGPGGTEAFF
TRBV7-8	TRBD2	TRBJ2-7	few	TGTGCCAGCAGCTTTAGCGGGAGCTACGAGCAGTACTTC	CASSFSGSYEQYF
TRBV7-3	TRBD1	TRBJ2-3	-	TGTGCCAGCAGCCCGACCCTCGGACAGGGCACAGATACGCAGTATTTT	CASSPTLGQGTDTQYF
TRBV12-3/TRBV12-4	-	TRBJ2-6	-	TGTGCCAGCACCCGACCGAGTTGGAAGAAGGCCAACGTCCTGACTTTC	CASTRPSWKKANVLTF
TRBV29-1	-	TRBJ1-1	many	TGCAGCGTTGCGTTAGGGTTTGGGACTGAAGCTTTCTTT	CSVALGFGTEAFF
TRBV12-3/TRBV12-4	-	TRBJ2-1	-	TGTGCCAGCAATTTAGGGTTAGAGGGCTCCTACAATGAGCAGTTCTTC	CASNLGLEGSYNEQFF
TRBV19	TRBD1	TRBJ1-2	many	TGTGCCAGTCGTACAGGGGGAGGAAACTATGGCTACACCTTC	CASRTGGGNYGYTF
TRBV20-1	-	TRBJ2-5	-	TGCAGTGCTAGGTGGGAGACCCAGTACTTC	CSARWETQYF
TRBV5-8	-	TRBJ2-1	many	TGTGCCAGCACGGGGGCTTTCGTCTACAATGAGCAGTTCTTC	CASTGAFVYNEQFF
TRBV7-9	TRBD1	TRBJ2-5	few	TGTGCCAGCAGGCCCCGGGACAGGGGGACCCAGTACTTC	CASRPRDRGTQYF
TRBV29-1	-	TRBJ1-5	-	TGCAGCGTTGAAGATCAGGAAGGTCAGCCCCAGCATTTT	CSVEDQEGQPQHF
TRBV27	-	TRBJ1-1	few	TGTGCCAGCAAAGAGAGAATGAACACTGAAGCTTTCTTT	CASKERMNTEAFF
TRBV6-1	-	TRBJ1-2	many	TGTGCCAGCAGGGGACCGGGGGGAGAGTATGGCTACACCTTC	CASRGPGGEYGYTF
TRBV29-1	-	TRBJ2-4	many	TGCAGCGTGGTGGATCGGAGCATTCAGTACTTC	CSVVDRSIQYF
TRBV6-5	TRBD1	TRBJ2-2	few	TGTGCCAGCAGTTACAGACAGGGGAACACCGGGGAGCTGCTTTTT	CASSYRQGNTGELLF